This TCR beta chain was recorded in a study of CD8 T cells in ankylosing spondylitis. About this clonotype: What it binds is unknown.

TCRdb reanalysed the 5' RACE reads using MiXCR and keeps one entry per CDR3 protein. In the table there are 230,000 or so distinct CDR3 sequences, 15% to 20% of which are singletons. CDR1 LNHNV and CDR2 YYDKDF come from the germline V gene (reference sequence). The CDR3 length is 17 residues. Losses at the gene ends were 4 bases for V and 2 bases for J; bases not matched to a gene: 8. General study points: It appeared that ankylosing spondylitis blood was characterized by a TCR beta motif of under ten highly homologous variants. There were earlier reports of some motif variants in reactive arthritis synovial fluid and blood.

This sequence originates from a male donor with ankylosing spondylitis or in good health (not recorded which). The chain joins TRBV15 to TRBJ1-5; 10 bases align to TRBD1. The sequencing input was blood, either unsorted or a sorted T cell fraction (not recorded which). The CDR3 region has the DNA TGTGCCACCAGCACCCAGGACAGGGGGTTTCGCAATCAGCCCCAGCATTTT. Amino acids: CATSTQDRGFRNQPQHF.